This T cell receptor (beta chain) was documented in a study of response to subunit inactivated influenza vaccine. This clonotype was seen only a few times. Its antigen is still unknown. Trimming removed 7 bases at V and 3 bases at J, with 10 bases between. The CDR3 has 12 residues. CDR1 and CDR2 (germline): MNHNS, SASEGT. General study results and limits: Researchers suggested that each seasonal influenza vaccination recruits few new T cells.

TCRdb reprocessed the RT-PCR reads with MiXCR, giving one entry per CDR3 protein. The data show approximately 500,000 distinct CDR3 sequences, 13% seen once. The chain is built from TRBV6-1 and TRBJ2-7, with TRBD1 as a possible D gene (5 bases). The sequence was obtained from a man aged 50 or older who received an inactivated influenza vaccine. Specimen: PBMCs from blood, collected roughly 46 days after vaccination. The CDR3 DNA follows: TGTGCCAGCATGACGGACAACTACGAGCAGTACTTC. Translation: CASMTDNYEQYF.